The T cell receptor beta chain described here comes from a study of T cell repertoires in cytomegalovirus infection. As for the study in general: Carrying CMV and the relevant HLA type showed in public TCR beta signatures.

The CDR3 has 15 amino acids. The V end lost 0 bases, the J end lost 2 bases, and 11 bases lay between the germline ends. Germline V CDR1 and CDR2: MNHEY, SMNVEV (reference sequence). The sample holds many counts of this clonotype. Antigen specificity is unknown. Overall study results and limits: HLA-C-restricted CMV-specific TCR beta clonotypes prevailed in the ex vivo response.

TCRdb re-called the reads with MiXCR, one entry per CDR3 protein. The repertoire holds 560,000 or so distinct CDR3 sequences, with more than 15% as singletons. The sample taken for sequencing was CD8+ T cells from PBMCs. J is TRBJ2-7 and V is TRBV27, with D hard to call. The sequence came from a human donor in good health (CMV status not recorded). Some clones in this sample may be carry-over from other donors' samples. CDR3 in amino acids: CASSLSKGGPYEQYF. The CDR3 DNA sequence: TGTGCCAGCAGTTTATCGAAAGGCGGACCCTACGAGCAGTACTTC.